This is a list of T cell receptor beta chains from one sample in a study of cytomegalovirus exposure and HLA in healthy donors. Repertoires were generated with immunoSEQ multiplex PCR, while TCRdb's copy carries only in-frame clones and drops some. The profile shows about 150,000 clones, 75% to 85% of them singletons. The material sequenced was PBMCs. All receptors come from a woman between 50 and 59 years old in good health and CMV-seropositive. Both conserved end residues are trimmed from each CDR3. Each record gives: clone size, J gene, V gene, CDR3 protein. Rows may omit the clone size; those that give it use once, few, many or a size class.

clone_size: -
j_call: TRBJ2-2
v_call: TRBV2
cdr3_aa: ASSSPGGHHINTGELF

clone_size: -
j_call: TRBJ2-2
v_call: TRBV11-2
cdr3_aa: ASVLYRGTGELF

clone_size: -
j_call: TRBJ1-4
v_call: TRBV5-6
cdr3_aa: ASSIAGTGWANEKLF

clone_size: -
j_call: TRBJ2-1
v_call: TRBV5-5
cdr3_aa: ASSLPGTQDEQF

clone_size: -
j_call: TRBJ1-2
v_call: TRBV5-1
cdr3_aa: ASSRDGTNYGYT

clone_size: -
j_call: TRBJ2-2
v_call: TRBV11-3
cdr3_aa: ASSKRGGQTGELF

clone_size: -
j_call: TRBJ1-2
v_call: TRBV6-5
cdr3_aa: ASSSYQGQGPYGYT

clone_size: -
j_call: TRBJ1-1
v_call: TRBV29-1
cdr3_aa: SGSQGNRAF

clone_size: few
j_call: TRBJ2-5
v_call: TRBV2
cdr3_aa: ASSVREGTQY

clone_size: -
j_call: TRBJ1-1
v_call: TRBV6-1
cdr3_aa: ASKRTGGHGTEAF

clone_size: -
j_call: TRBJ2-7
v_call: TRBV7-8
cdr3_aa: ASSFDRYYEQY

clone_size: -
j_call: TRBJ2-2
v_call: TRBV6-1
cdr3_aa: ASSDDWRSTGELF

clone_size: few
j_call: TRBJ2-7
v_call: TRBV7-9
cdr3_aa: ASSSLLAGEKY

clone_size: -
j_call: TRBJ2-6
v_call: TRBV27
cdr3_aa: ASSTPNRAGANVLT

clone_size: once
j_call: TRBJ1-2
v_call: TRBV5-1
cdr3_aa: ASRGGGTSDGYT

clone_size: -
j_call: TRBJ2-2
v_call: TRBV10-2
cdr3_aa: ASSRDYQNTGELF

clone_size: -
j_call: TRBJ2-2
v_call: TRBV10-3
cdr3_aa: AISQQGRGTGELF

clone_size: -
j_call: TRBJ1-1
v_call: TRBV10-3
cdr3_aa: AIKNQNTEAF

clone_size: few
j_call: TRBJ2-2
v_call: TRBV2
cdr3_aa: ASSGSGGLGELF

clone_size: -
j_call: TRBJ2-3
v_call: TRBV4-1
cdr3_aa: ASSLSGTDTQY

clone_size: -
j_call: TRBJ2-1
v_call: TRBV15
cdr3_aa: ATSIYPRTSGRGSYNEQF

clone_size: -
j_call: TRBJ2-7
v_call: TRBV6-1
cdr3_aa: ASRSALRQYD